This T cell receptor (beta chain) is drawn from a study of molecular identifiers for immune sequencing clone quantification. TCRdb processed the PCR reads anew with MiXCR; each CDR3 protein has one entry. The sample has 79,000 or so distinct CDR3 sequences, 25% seen once. V lost 10 bases to trimming and J lost 5 bases; unmatched junction nucleotides: 4. Looked up from germline, CDR1 is MDHEN and CDR2 is SYDVKM. The CDR3 is 13 amino acids. The TCR originated in a human donor in good health. Some libraries in this study had Jurkat cell RNA spiked in. The V call is TRBV28, the J call TRBJ2-7; TRBD2 agrees at 14 bases. Sequenced material: naive CD8+ T cells from blood, with Jurkat cell RNA spiked in. Subset specified: FACS-sorted CD8+CD4-CCR7+CD45RA+ naive T cells. In DNA form, the CDR3 reads TGTGCCATCGGGACTAGCGGGGGCCACGAGCAGTACTTC. Translated: CAIGTSGGHEQYF.